This T cell receptor (beta chain) comes out of a study of blood T cell repertoires in COVID-19. On the study more broadly: Both acute and convalescent COVID-19 samples were obtained from the United States, Italy and Spain. Sources were T cells, B-cell-depleted T cells, or PBMCs; the material itself was cDNA or gDNA.

Many counts were recorded for this clone. CDR1 and CDR2 (germline): WNHNN, SYGVQD (reference sequence). V lost 6 bases, J lost 0 bases, and 11 bases lay in between. The length of the CDR3 is 15 residues. As originally analysed: Reference gene primer amplification gave estimated nucleated cell counts. Sequenced by immunoSEQ multiplex PCR; TCRdb stores in-frame clones only, minus some. V, J and clone size are taken as reported in that table, and D and trimming were inferred from the DNA itself. The sample records around 120,000 clones, around 63% being singletons. The receptor was isolated from a woman in her 70s with acute or convalescent COVID-19. The chain links TRBV10-1 to TRBJ2-2; D possibly corresponds to TRBD1 (5 bases). What was sequenced was peripheral blood. This CDR3 reads CASSDSDTNTGELFF. The CDR3 coding sequence is TGCGCCAGCAGCGACAGCGATACGAACACCGGGGAGCTGTTTTTT.